This entry features one T cell receptor (beta chain) sequence. As yet, its antigen is unknown. The ends lost 5 bases at V and 2 bases at J; junction bases unmatched: 16. CDR1 and CDR2 from the germline V gene are SGHVS and FQNEAQ. The CDR3 runs 18 residues. Per sorted-subset replicate PCR, input was approximately 210 ng DNA, representing roughly 28,000 T cell genomes. Using immunoSEQ multiplex PCR, the repertoire was profiled, and TCRdb retains in-frame clones only, with some absent. The sample carries 2 million to 2.5 million clones, approximately 95% recorded once. CD45RO-negative, CCR7-positively selected cells formed the naive CD8 fraction, excluding terminally differentiated effector memory CD45RA+ cells. This record comes from a study of shared clonotypes between healthy human individuals. General study findings and limits: Rarefaction revealed incomplete sorted-subset sequencing despite large depth.

V and J are TRBV7-8 and TRBJ2-3, with 7 bases lining up with TRBD2. The sequencing input was naive CD8+ T cells sorted from blood. The source is a man aged 18-30 years in good health. This chain's CDR3 is CASSHPRGLVENTDTQYF. CDR3 DNA: TGTGCCAGCAGCCACCCTAGAGGACTAGTGGAAAACACAGATACGCAGTATTTT.